These T cell receptor beta chains were read from a single sample in a study of CD8+ T cells in alopecia areata. Sequenced by immunoSEQ multiplex PCR; TCRdb stores in-frame clones only, minus some. The sample has about 150,000 clones; around three fifths are singletons. The source material was CD4+ T cells sorted from blood, sampled at week 0. These receptors were taken from a human donor with alopecia areata. Each CDR3 is given with its conserved first and last residue. Each record gives: clone size, V gene, CDR3 protein. The size entry is marked missing in some rows and otherwise reads once, few, many or a size class.

. | TRBV6-5 | CASSSDGNTIYF
. | TRBV29-1 | CSVEGVSYEQFF
. | TRBV29-1 | CSVERGARETQYF
. | TRBV29-1 | CSVVQGRGTEAFF
. | TRBV10-3 | CAISEGHEQYF
. | TRBV9 | CASRGAGSPLHF
. | TRBV6-5 | CASSYRVTGELFF
few | TRBV7-2 | CASRPGGGAYEQYF
. | TRBV29-1 | CSVELGQGTEAFF
. | TRBV4-2 | CASSPPMGDGGYTF
. | TRBV25-1 | CASSGRDSNQETQYF
. | TRBV7-2 | CASSLGGSNTEAFF
few | TRBV4-2 | CASSPPGAGAGYEQYF
. | TRBV7-9 | CASSLGSFYGYTF
. | TRBV29-1 | CSARDRGDGANVLTF
. | TRBV30 | CAWSGGFQETQYF